This TCR beta chain is from a study of T cell changes during pregnancy in multiple sclerosis (dated by TCRdb to between 2018 and 2021). Regarding the research as a whole: The study looked at changes in the T cell repertoire across pregnancy in women with multiple sclerosis.

The trim is 1 base for V and 7 bases for J, with a gap of 13 bases between the germline ends. From cysteine to phenylalanine, the CDR3 is 14 amino acids long. Only CDR3 DNA remains: 42 bases, in frame from the first base. The germline V gene supplies CDR1 SGHAT and CDR2 FQNNGV. Receptor libraries were prepared by the immunoSEQ multiplex PCR assay. TCRdb provides this immuneACCESS table in a form limited to in-frame rearrangements. Some clones are lacking; in checked studies, under half of them reflect an unresolved V gene, and why the rest are absent is not known. Present in this sample are 40,000 to 45,000 clones, around 90% of which were seen just once. Clones ranked in the top ten supply around 0.64% of the sample. This clone was seen once. Its binding antigen is unknown. Base qualities are not at hand, and no much larger clone is one base apart.

This receptor chain uses TRBV11-2 and TRBJ1-2; the best D guess is TRBD1, with 6 bases matching. The sample in question was CD4+ T cells from peripheral blood mononuclear cells, obtained before pregnancy. This TCR came from a female donor with multiple sclerosis, enrolled in a pregnancy study. This receptor has the CDR3 CASSLGQAMGGYTF. The nucleotide sequence reads TGTGCCAGCAGCTTAGGACAGGCCATGGGTGGCTACACCTTC.